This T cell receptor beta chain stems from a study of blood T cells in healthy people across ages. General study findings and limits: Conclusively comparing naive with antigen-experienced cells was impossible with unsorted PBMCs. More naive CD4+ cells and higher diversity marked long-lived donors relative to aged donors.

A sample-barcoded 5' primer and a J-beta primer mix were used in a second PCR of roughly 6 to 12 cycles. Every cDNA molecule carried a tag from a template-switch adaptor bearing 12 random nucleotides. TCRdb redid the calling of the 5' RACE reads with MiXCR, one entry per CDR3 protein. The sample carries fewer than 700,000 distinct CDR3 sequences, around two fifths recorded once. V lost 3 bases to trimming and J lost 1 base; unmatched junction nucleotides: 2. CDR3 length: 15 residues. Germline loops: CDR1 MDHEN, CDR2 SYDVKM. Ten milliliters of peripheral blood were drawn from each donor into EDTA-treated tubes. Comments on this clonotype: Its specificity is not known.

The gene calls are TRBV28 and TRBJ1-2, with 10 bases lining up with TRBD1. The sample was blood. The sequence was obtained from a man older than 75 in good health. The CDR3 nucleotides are TGTGCCAGCAGTTTTGGACAGGGGGTTAACTATGGCTACACCTTC. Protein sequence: CASSFGQGVNYGYTF.